This T cell receptor (beta chain) was captured in a study of vaccination effects on CD4 cells after COVID-19 (dated by TCRdb to 2022 to 2024). Background on the whole study: To identify antigen-specific CD4+ T cell clonotypes by their expansion, the ViraFEST assay first stimulated PBMC with viral peptide pools and then applied TCR sequencing. Participants received two doses of either the BNT162b2 or the mRNA-1273 mRNA SARS-CoV-2 vaccine. Pre-vaccine samples were collected from a couple of convalescent patients 16 days and one week before the first dose, corresponding to 142 and 148 days after COVID-19 diagnosis. A few million PBMC per well were cultured with 9 to 10 ug/ml peptides in IMDM containing 5% human AB serum, approximately 10 IU/ml IL-2 and gentamicin. SARS-CoV-2 spike-specific CD4+ TCR repertoires were compared before and after mRNA vaccination in COVID-19 convalescent patients and in infection-naive vaccine recipients. Altogether, roughly 10 COVID-19 convalescent patients and a handful of SARS-CoV-2-naive healthy vaccine recipients made up the full study. The Oncomine TCR Beta short-read assay on an Illumina iSeq 100 was used to sequence cultures from other donors in the study.

Looking up the germline V gene yields CDR1 SGHNT and CDR2 YENEEA. V sheds 8 bases and J sheds 5 bases, leaving 22 bases between their ends. From cysteine to phenylalanine, the CDR3 is 15 amino acids long. Here the CDR3 DNA is all that survives: 45 bases in frame from base 1. After roughly 11 days of culture, CD4+ T cells were isolated with the EasySep CD4+ T cell isolation kit. Convalescent patients had PCR-confirmed SARS-CoV-2 infection between March and December 2020, before Alpha, Beta and Delta variants emerged in the United States. Half of the culture medium was replaced with fresh IL-2-containing medium on days 3 and 7. Unless otherwise noted, each peptide stimulation condition was cultured in triplicate wells. PBMC were separated from whole blood using Ficoll-Paque Plus gradient centrifugation and were then either cryopreserved at -140C or used fresh. Genomic DNA was extracted from cultured CD4+ T cells with the QIAamp micro DNA kit.

Libraries were built with the immunoSEQ multiplex PCR assay. DNA from the cultured and isolated CD4+ T cells underwent TCR beta CDR3 sequencing. In the original analysis: Non-productive TCR sequences were discarded, and reads were trimmed to the CDR3 region, with only CDR3s of 7 or more amino acids retained. Antigen-specific clonotypes were identified using the MANAFEST web app by comparison of expansion in peptide wells against reference cultures. To be called positive, a clone needed expansion at FDR<0.05 compared with the reference and with all other wells, an odds ratio greater than 5, and a frequency greater than 0.1% in two replicate wells. Cross-reactive clonotypes were defined as significantly expanded in SARS-CoV-2 spike wells and in at least one common cold coronavirus spike condition. CDR3 similarity was assessed by Levenshtein distance using the stringdist R package, and unrooted trees were constructed with ape in R 3.6.1. Here the immuneACCESS table is served through TCRdb, limited to in-frame sequences with V and J called. Missing clones are a known gap in these copies; in checked studies unresolved V genes cover under half, and the rest lacks a known reason. That table is the source of V, J and clone size, and D and trimming were worked out from the DNA. For this sample there are about 64,000 clones; just over 70% appear just once. The top ten clonotypes cover approximately 22% of the sample.

Results and caveats for the whole study, not just this receptor: Limitations of the study were the small number of convalescent patients and the absence of early post-infection timepoints. For convalescent patients, new clones induced by the vaccine made up most of the post-vaccine spike-reactive repertoire, and these new clones were largely distinct from the clones induced by infection. At late post-vaccination timepoints, both infection-induced and vaccine-induced clones showed marked clonal contraction, consistent with waning T cell responses.

This clone was seen once. The antigen this receptor binds is unknown. No base quality values were provided; no much bigger clone lies one nucleotide off. The sequence derives from a human donor who had a prior SARS-CoV-2 infection. The starting material was CD4+ T cells from PBMCs cultured without peptide, obtained before COVID-19 vaccination. The chain is made from TRBV11-3 and TRBJ2-7, and perhaps TRBD2 as D gene, on 6 matching bases. The CDR3 reads as follows: CASPEVGSWGDEQYF. The DNA sequence reads TGTGCCAGCCCCGAGGTGGGATCCTGGGGGGACGAGCAGTACTTC.